This entry lists 28 T cell receptor beta chains sequenced from one sample in a study of early T cells in non-severe SARS-CoV-2 infection. TCRdb re-analysed the 5' RACE reads in MiXCR, keeping a single row per CDR3 protein. The sample has approximately 75,000 distinct CDR3 sequences, about 4.6% seen once. Sequenced material: whole blood, taken at baseline. These receptors all come from an adult who was a healthcare worker with PCR-confirmed SARS-CoV-2 infection or an uninfected control (not recorded which). The donor label of this sample is uncertain.

This clonotype was recorded many times. The chain carries TRBV9 and TRBJ1-1, with no clear D. The CDR3 covers 17 residues. Trimming stripped 1 base from V and 3 bases from J, with 19 bases between. Germline V gives CDR1 SGDLS, CDR2 YYNGEE. CDR3 loop: CASSVPREEVRYTEAFF. In DNA form, the CDR3 reads TGTGCCAGCAGCGTACCCCGAGAGGAGGTCAGGTACACTGAAGCTTTCTTT.

Ten or more counts support this clonotype. V is TRBV7-8 and J is TRBJ1-4, with D perhaps matching TRBD1 (6 bases). The CDR3 loop spans 17 amino acids. V was cut by 1 base and J by 1 base, with 13 bases left in between. The germline V gene has CDR1 SGHVS and CDR2 FQNEAQ. The CDR3 is CASSLETQQGTNEKLFF. DNA for the CDR3: TGTGCCAGCAGCTTAGAGACCCAACAGGGAACTAATGAAAAACTGTTTTTT.

This clonotype has a count of ten or more. The rearrangement uses TRBV19 and TRBJ1-3; unclear D gene. CDR1 LNHDA and CDR2 SQIVND come from the germline V gene (reference sequence). The CDR3 extends over 14 amino acids. The ends were cut back, 7 bases at V and 0 bases at J, with 10 bases in the middle. This CDR3 is CASKGLSSGNTIYF. The CDR3 DNA follows: TGTGCCAGTAAAGGCCTCAGCTCTGGAAACACCATATATTTT. Full variable domain (remainder filled in from reference TRBV19 and TRBJ1-3): DGGITQSPKYLFRKEGQNVTLSCEQNLNHDAMYWYRQDPGQGLRLIYYSQIVNDFQKGDIAEGYSVSREKKESFPLTVTSAQKNPTAFYLCASKGLSSGNTIYFGEGSWLTVV.

This sequence joins TRBV28 and TRBJ1-1; D is unclear. The CDR3 has 15 amino acids. Germline V gene sequence: CDR1 MDHEN, CDR2 SYDVKM. V shed 3 bases and J shed 0 bases, with 11 bases lying between them. The CDR3 nucleotides read TGTGCCAGCAGTTTGGGCAGAGAGATGAACACTGAAGCTTTCTTT. This codes for CASSLGREMNTEAFF.

In this sample, this clonotype turned up many times. This chain uses TRBV6-2 or TRBV6-3 with TRBJ2-2; 10 bases match TRBD2. CDR1 MNHEY and CDR2 SVGEGT come from the germline V gene. Germline trimming cut 7 bases from V and 2 bases from J; bases unmatched to any gene: 13. There are 18 residues in the CDR3. The CDR3 region is CASNPGLAGGRNTGELFF. Here the CDR3 DNA reads TGTGCCAGCAACCCCGGGTTAGCGGGGGGTCGAAACACCGGGGAGCTGTTTTTT.

This sequence joins TRBV11-2 and TRBJ2-2; D is unclear. Trimming pared 3 bases from V and 6 bases from J, leaving 14 bases between. The CDR3 covers 15 residues. Germline CDR1 SGHAT, CDR2 FQNNGV. DNA of the CDR3: TGTGCCAGCAGCTTGATTAAAGCTGACGCCGGGGAGCTGTTTTTT. Translation: CASSLIKADAGELFF.

This clonotype was detected only a few times. The chain combines TRBV3-1 with TRBJ2-3; 7 nucleotides agree with TRBD1. The germline gives CDR1 LGHDT, CDR2 YNNKEL (reference sequence). This CDR3 region has 15 residues. Trimming cost V 2 bases and J 3 bases; bases outside gene matches: 5. The CDR3 loop is CASSQNAGGTDTQYF. CDR3 coding DNA: TGTGCCAGCAGCCAAAATGCAGGGGGAACAGATACGCAGTATTTT.

The genes are TRBV6-2 or TRBV6-3 and TRBJ2-1; 8 bases align to TRBD2. This CDR3 has 20 amino acids. Losses at the gene ends were 2 bases for V and 8 bases for J; bases not matched to a gene: 23. CDR1 and CDR2 from the germline V gene are MNHEY and SVGEGT. The CDR3 bases are TGTGCCAGCAGTTACCCCAACCCTCCAGGCGGGGGGCCCGCGAGGTATGAGCAGTTCTTC. Protein product: CASSYPNPPGGGPARYEQFF.

This clonotype was seen many times. The chain recombines TRBV4-2 with TRBJ2-2; possible D gene TRBD1, 8 bases. The V end was cut by 2 bases, the J end by 3 bases, with 16 bases between. The germline gives CDR1 LGHNA, CDR2 YNFKEQ. The CDR3 spans 17 residues. CDR3 amino acids: CASSQPDRGGDTGELFF. The CDR3 coding sequence is TGTGCCAGCAGCCAACCAGACAGGGGAGGGGACACCGGGGAGCTGTTTTTT.

This clonotype occurred many times. V is TRBV4-3 and J is TRBJ2-3, with 8 bases fitting TRBD1. V lost 3 bases and J lost 2; bases outside the gene matches: 10. Germline lookup yields CDR1 LGHNA and CDR2 YSLEER. The CDR3 has 17 amino acids. CDR3 DNA: TGCGCCAGCAGCCATCATCCGGGGACAGGCTCCACAGATACGCAGTATTTT. It encodes CASSHHPGTGSTDTQYF.

This clonotype was picked up many times. This rearrangement joins TRBV4-2 to TRBJ1-1; D gene unclear. V was shortened by 0 bases and J by 4 bases, with 12 bases between the two germline ends. Germline V gives CDR1 LGHNA, CDR2 YNFKEQ. CDR3 size: 15 residues. The CDR3 sequence is CASSQDRGGSTEAFF. The DNA for the CDR3 is TGTGCCAGCAGCCAAGATCGGGGAGGAAGCACTGAAGCTTTCTTT.

This clonotype was detected many times. This rearrangement joins TRBV7-9 to TRBJ2-7; D call uncertain. Germline CDR1 is SEHNR and CDR2 is FQNEAQ (reference sequence). The V end lost 2 bases, the J end lost 1 base, and 6 bases lay between the germline ends. The CDR3 has 13 residues. CDR3 nucleotide sequence: TGTGCCAGCAGCTTATCCGGTTCCTACGAGCAGTACTTC. The encoded protein is CASSLSGSYEQYF.

This clonotype was recorded at least ten times. V is TRBV6-1 and J is TRBJ1-5, with D maybe TRBD1 (6 bases). V was shortened by 11 bases and J by 7 bases, with 18 bases between the two germline ends. Germline V lookup: CDR1 MNHNS, CDR2 SASEGT. CDR3 size: 13 residues. CDR3 sequence: CAGGKGGGQPQHF. For the CDR3, the DNA is TGTGCCGGAGGCAAGGGGGGAGGACAGCCCCAGCATTTT.

This clonotype was found a few times. The gene calls are TRBV9 and TRBJ1-2, with unresolved D. The CDR3 has 14 amino acids. Germline V CDR1 and CDR2: SGDLS, YYNGEE. Trimming removed 0 bases from V and 1 base from J, with 7 bases in between. The CDR3 nucleotides read TGTGCCAGCAGCGTAGAGCACAGTAACTATGGCTACACCTTC. Protein product: CASSVEHSNYGYTF.

V usage is TRBV12-3 or TRBV12-4 and J usage is TRBJ1-3; D gene uncertain. CDR3 size: 13 residues. Trimming stripped 4 bases from V and 4 bases from J, with 8 bases between. The CDR3 region is CASSWGGGNTIYF. CDR3 DNA sequence: TGTGCCAGCAGTTGGGGTGGCGGAAACACCATATATTTT.

The chain carries TRBV28 and TRBJ1-2; D remains unclear. V shed 0 bases and J shed 8 bases, with 16 bases lying between them. The CDR3 spans 15 residues. CDR1 is MDHEN, CDR2 SYDVKM, per germline. The CDR3 DNA is TGTGCCAGCAGTTTATGGAAGGCTACCGCGGGAGGCTACACCTTC. Its translation is CASSLWKATAGGYTF.

V and J are TRBV29-1 and TRBJ2-7; the D is unclear. This CDR3 comprises 14 residues. Germline-derived CDR1 and CDR2 are SQVTM and ANQGSEA. V was cut by 4 bases and J by 6 bases, with 19 bases left in between. The CDR3 nucleotides read TGCAGCGTTGTGTCGGTAACCCTGGCCGCCGAGCAGTACTTC. Its translation: CSVVSVTLAAEQYF.

This clonotype was seen repeatedly, ten times or more. The chain links TRBV3-1 to TRBJ1-2, with TRBD1 identical over 7 bases. Trimming at V came to 3 bases and at J to 4 bases, leaving 2 bases not matched to a gene. This CDR3 contains 13 residues. CDR1 and CDR2 (germline): LGHDT, YNNKEL (reference sequence). The CDR3 is CASSQTGIYGYTF. The CDR3 nucleotides read TGTGCCAGCAGCCAGACAGGGATCTATGGCTACACCTTC.

The chain carries TRBV20-1 and TRBJ1-5; D is ambiguous. Trimming cost V 3 bases and J 9 bases, with 12 bases left between them. The CDR3 is 12 amino acids. The germline gives CDR1 DFQATT, CDR2 SNEGSKA (reference sequence). The CDR3 DNA follows: TGCAGTGCTAGCTTCAGGCCGGGGCCCCAGCATTTT. Translation: CSASFRPGPQHF.

In its sample, this clonotype was seen many times. The chain recombines TRBV18 with TRBJ1-1; D is ambiguous. In germline, CDR1 is KGHSH, CDR2 LQKENI. Trimming took off 1 base at V and 0 bases at J, with 3 bases between the two ends. There are 13 residues in the CDR3. The CDR3 DNA follows: TGTGCCAGCTCACCACGGCTGAACACTGAAGCTTTCTTT. Its translation is CASSPRLNTEAFF. The whole variable domain, remainder taken from reference TRBV18 and TRBJ1-1, is NAGVMQNPRHLVRRRGQEARLRCSPMKGHSHVYWYRQLPEEGLKFMVYLQKENIIDESGMPKERFSAEFPKEGPSILRIQQVVRGDSAAYFCASSPRLNTEAFFGQGTRLTVV.

This clonotype was found many times. The chain joins TRBV7-9 to TRBJ2-4; D not certain. V gave up 0 bases and J gave up 0 bases, with 12 bases separating them. Germline V gene sequence: CDR1 SEHNR, CDR2 FQNEAQ (reference sequence). The CDR3 covers 17 residues. CDR3 protein: CASSLAPRSLAKNIQYF. CDR3 in DNA: TGTGCCAGCAGCTTAGCGCCGAGAAGCCTAGCCAAAAACATTCAGTACTTC. Supplemented by reference TRBV7-9 and TRBJ2-4, the full variable domain reads DTGVSQNPRHKITKRGQNVTFRCDPISEHNRLYWYRQTLGQGPEFLTYFQNEAQLEKSRLLSDRFSAERPKGSFSTLEIQRTEQGDSAMYLCASSLAPRSLAKNIQYFGAGTRLSVL.

This clonotype has a count of ten or more. The chain has TRBV12-3 or TRBV12-4 and TRBJ2-7; D assignment may be TRBD1 or TRBD2 (5 bases each). V was clipped by 5 bases and J by 2 bases, with 16 bases between them. The CDR3 is made up of 15 amino acids. This CDR3 is CASSKGPIFAYEQYF. CDR3 bases: TGTGCCAGCAGTAAGGGACCTATATTTGCCTACGAGCAGTACTTC.

CDR3 nucleotide sequence: TGCAGCGTTGGGACAGGGCAGGGTCAGCCCCAGCATTTT. It encodes CSVGTGQGQPQHF. The J gene is TRBJ1-5, the V gene TRBV29-1; 8 positions match TRBD1. CDR3 length: 13 amino acids. J gave up 6 bases and V 4 bases, and 5 bases lay outside the gene matches. CDR1 is SQVTM, CDR2 ANQGSEA, per germline.

This clonotype was recorded many times. This sequence joins TRBV6-2 or TRBV6-3 and TRBJ1-6; weak D call: TRBD1 (6 bases). The CDR3 has 15 residues. The germline V and J ends were trimmed by 0 bases and 14 bases, with 17 bases remaining between them. CDR1 is MNHEY, CDR2 SVGEGT, per germline. Here the CDR3 reads CASSYSIKTGWALHF. Written as DNA, the CDR3 is TGTGCCAGCAGTTACTCGATCAAGACAGGTTGGGCCCTCCACTTT.

This clonotype showed up many times. The V call is TRBV7-8, the J call TRBJ1-1, with 8 bases fitting TRBD1. This CDR3 is built from 16 residues. Losses at the gene ends were 5 bases for V and 0 bases for J; bases not matched to a gene: 8. CDR1 and CDR2 (germline): SGHVS, FQNEAQ. The CDR3 reads CASSKGTGRLNTEAFF. In DNA, the CDR3 is TGTGCCAGCAGCAAAGGGACAGGACGATTGAACACTGAAGCTTTCTTT.

The rearrangement links TRBV19 to TRBJ2-5; D possibly corresponds to TRBD2 (6 bases). CDR3 size: 13 residues. With 3 bases removed from V and 2 bases from J, the gap between germline ends came to 7 bases. Germline CDR1 and CDR2: LNHDA and SQIVND (reference sequence). The CDR3 here is CASSMGTQETQYF. CDR3 DNA: TGTGCCAGTAGTATGGGGACTCAAGAGACCCAGTACTTC.

J is TRBJ1-4 and V is TRBV5-1; D is possibly TRBD1 (6 bases). Trimming shortened V by 1 base and J by 8 bases, and 12 bases separated the two germline ends. Germline values: CDR1 SGHRS, CDR2 YFSETQ. The length of the CDR3 is 14 residues. DNA for the CDR3: TGCGCCAGCAGCTTGAGCAGGGGCCAAGAAAAACTGTTTTTT. Its protein is CASSLSRGQEKLFF.

This clonotype was detected ten times or more. The CDR3 DNA follows: TGTGCCATCAATGGTCGAAACGGAGACACTGAAGCTTTCTTT. Translated, it gives CAINGRNGDTEAFF. The chain joins TRBV10-3 to TRBJ1-1; D uncertain. CDR1 is ENHRY, CDR2 SYGVKD, per germline. V was shortened by 7 bases and J by 3 bases, with 15 bases between the two germline ends. CDR3 length: 14 amino acids.